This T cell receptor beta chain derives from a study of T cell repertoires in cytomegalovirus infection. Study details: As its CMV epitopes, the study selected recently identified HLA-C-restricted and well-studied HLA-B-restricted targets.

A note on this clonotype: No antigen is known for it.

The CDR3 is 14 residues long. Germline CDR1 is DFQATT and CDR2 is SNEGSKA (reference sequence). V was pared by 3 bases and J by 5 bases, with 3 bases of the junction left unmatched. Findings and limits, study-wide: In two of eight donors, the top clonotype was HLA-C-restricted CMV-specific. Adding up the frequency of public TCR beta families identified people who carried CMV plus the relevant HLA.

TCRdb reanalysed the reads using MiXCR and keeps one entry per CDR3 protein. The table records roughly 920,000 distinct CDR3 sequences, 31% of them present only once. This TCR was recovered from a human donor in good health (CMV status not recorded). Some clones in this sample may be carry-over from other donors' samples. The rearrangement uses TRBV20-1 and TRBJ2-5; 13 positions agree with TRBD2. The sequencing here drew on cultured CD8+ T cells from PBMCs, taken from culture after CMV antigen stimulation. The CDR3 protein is CSASATSGGETQYF. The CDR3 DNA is TGCAGTGCTAGCGCGACTAGCGGGGGGGAGACCCAGTACTTC.